This paragraph reports one T cell receptor (beta chain). The data were taken from a study of T cell responses to AZD1222 COVID-19 vaccine. Sequenced by immunoSEQ multiplex PCR; TCRdb stores in-frame clones only, minus some. The sample yields roughly 140,000 clones, around nine tenths seen once. Trimming pared 2 bases from V and 6 bases from J, leaving 11 bases between. The germline V gene encodes CDR1 SEHNR and CDR2 FQNEAQ (reference sequence). This CDR3 contains 13 residues. Sequenced material: peripheral blood, taken on day 0 of AZD1222 vaccination. The TCR comes from an adult in good health. The chain joins TRBV7-9 to TRBJ2-7; D is unresolved. CDR3: CASSLSLSGEQYF. The CDR3 DNA reads TGTGCCAGCAGCTTATCGCTGAGTGGCGAGCAGTACTTC.